What follows are 24 T cell receptor beta chains derived from one specimen sequenced in a study of T cell changes during pregnancy in multiple sclerosis. Data came from immunoSEQ multiplex PCR; TCRdb stores just in-frame clones and leaves some out. The data show about 70,000 clones, with approximately 94% seen just once and 0.58% held by the top ten. Source: peripheral blood, taken in the third trimester of pregnancy. The receptors originated from a female donor with multiple sclerosis, enrolled in a pregnancy study.

This clone has just one count. The chain has TRBV6-1 and TRBJ2-7, with TRBD1 identical over 10 bases. The CDR3 is 14 amino acids. In germline, CDR1 is MNHNS, CDR2 SASEGT. Trimming at V came to 4 bases and at J to 3 bases, leaving 3 bases not matched to a gene. The CDR3 DNA sequence: TGTGCCAGCAGTGCCGGGACAGGGGTCTACGAGCAGTACTTC. As protein: CASSAGTGVYEQYF.

This clone was seen just once. The V and J genes are TRBV25-1 and TRBJ2-6, with 9 bases that match TRBD1. CDR1 and CDR2 from the germline V gene are MGHDK and SYGVNS. J lost 0 bases, V lost 7 bases, and 7 bases had no gene match. The CDR3 is made up of 17 amino acids. The CDR3 here is CASTGTGFYSGANVLTF. In nucleotides, the CDR3 is TGTGCCAGCACTGGGACAGGGTTCTACTCTGGGGCCAACGTCCTGACTTTC. Complete variable domain (other parts from reference TRBV25-1 and TRBJ2-6): EADIYQTPRYLVIGTGKKITLECSQTMGHDKMYWYQQDPGMELHLIHYSYGVNSTEKGDLSSESTVSRIRTEHFPLTLESARPSHTSQYLCASTGTGFYSGANVLTFGAGSRLTVL.

The V call is TRBV9, the J call TRBJ2-5, with 11 bases aligning to TRBD2. CDR3 size: 15 residues. Looked up from germline, CDR1 is SGDLS and CDR2 is YYNGEE. The trim removed 2 bases at V and 5 bases at J, leaving 5 bases unmatched. CDR3 DNA sequence: TGTGCCAGCAGCGTTAGCGGGGGGGTATCGGAGACCCAGTACTTC. Encoded protein: CASSVSGGVSETQYF.

The rearrangement links TRBV6-1 to TRBJ1-3; D not certain. V gave up 1 base and J gave up 7 bases, with 8 bases separating them. Per germline, CDR1 MNHNS and CDR2 SASEGT. The CDR3 consists of 13 residues. The DNA for the CDR3 is TGTGCCAGCAGTGAAGGTCGGTCTAACACCATATATTTT. Protein sequence: CASSEGRSNTIYF.

The chain has TRBV18 and TRBJ1-2; no clear D gene. The CDR3 is 15 residues long. Trimming removed 9 bases at V and 8 bases at J, with 25 bases between. Germline V CDR1 and CDR2: KGHSH, LQKENI. CDR3 residues: CASSREGRSAGGYTF. The DNA of the CDR3 is TGTGCCAGTTCTCGGGAGGGAAGATCTGCGGGCGGCTACACCTTC.

The rearrangement links TRBV9 to TRBJ1-1; no clear D. The CDR3 length is 14 residues. Looked up from germline, CDR1 is SGDLS and CDR2 is YYNGEE. V gave up 0 bases and J gave up 4 bases, with 10 bases separating them. CDR3 nucleotide sequence: TGTGCCAGCAGCGTAGTAGCAGAACCCACTGAAGCTTTCTTT. Translated: CASSVVAEPTEAFF.

V and J are TRBV6-5 and TRBJ1-5; 7 positions agree with TRBD1. Trimming took 0 bases from V and 2 from J; bases not matched to a gene: 1. This CDR3 has 15 amino acids. Germline CDR1 and CDR2: MNHEY and SVGAGI. The CDR3 DNA sequence: TGTGCCAGCAGTTACTCCAGGGGGGGCAATCAGCCCCAGCATTTT. Encoded protein: CASSYSRGGNQPQHF.

The CDR3 loop is CASSLVVQPNTEAFF. CDR3 coding DNA: TGTGCCAGCAGCTTGGTTGTACAGCCCAACACTGAAGCTTTCTTT. The genes are TRBV5-6 and TRBJ1-1; D call uncertain. Germline CDR1 is SGHDT and CDR2 is YYEEEE. The CDR3 is 15 residues long. The V end was cut by 0 bases, the J end by 2 bases, with 11 bases between.

The chain links TRBV9 to TRBJ2-3, with 12 bases matching TRBD2. Per germline, CDR1 SGDLS and CDR2 YYNGEE. The trim removed 3 bases at V and 5 bases at J, leaving 4 bases unmatched. The CDR3 length is 15 residues. CDR3 in amino acids: CASSASGGARDTQYF. The CDR3 bases are TGTGCCAGCAGCGCTAGCGGGGGGGCCAGAGATACGCAGTATTTT.

The chain employs TRBV15 and TRBJ2-2; 9 bases line up with TRBD1. Unmatched junction bases numbered 7, after V lost 5 bases and J lost 3 bases. CDR1 and CDR2 from the germline V gene are LNHNV and YYDKDF (reference sequence). The CDR3 loop spans 16 amino acids. The CDR3 DNA is TGTGCCACCAGCCCTGACAGGGGGTTTTACACCGGGGAGCTGTTTTTT. Protein sequence: CATSPDRGFYTGELFF.

This chain connects TRBV6-5 to TRBJ2-7; 8 bases align to TRBD2. Per the germline V gene, CDR1 is MNHEY and CDR2 is SVGAGI. Trimming at V came to 4 bases and at J to 6 bases, leaving 11 bases not matched to a gene. The CDR3 consists of 15 residues. CDR3 in amino acids: CASSSRGAGAGEQYF. CDR3 nucleotide sequence: TGTGCCAGCAGTTCCCGAGGAGCGGGGGCGGGCGAGCAGTACTTC.

The table lists this clone with a count of one. The chain is built from TRBV6-1 and TRBJ2-7; 9 nucleotides line up with TRBD1. Trimming at V came to 4 bases and at J to 2 bases, leaving 6 bases not matched to a gene. This CDR3 spans 15 amino acids. Germline CDR1 is MNHNS and CDR2 is SASEGT. CDR3 nucleotides: TGTGCCAGCAGTGCCGCCGGGACAGGGACCTACGAGCAGTACTTC. Protein sequence: CASSAAGTGTYEQYF.

The chain is built from TRBV7-6 and TRBJ2-7, with a possible D match to TRBD1 (6 bases). This CDR3 contains 14 residues. Per the germline V gene, CDR1 is SGHVS and CDR2 is FNYEAQ. V lost 4 bases to trimming and J lost 1 base, with 11 bases between them. The CDR3 nucleotides read TGTGCCAGCAGCTCGAACAGGGATTCCTACGAGCAGTACTTC. The encoded protein is CASSSNRDSYEQYF.

This sequence joins TRBV6-6 and TRBJ1-4; 8 nucleotides match TRBD1. From germline, CDR1 is MNHNY and CDR2 SVGAGI (reference sequence). Trimming cost V 7 bases and J 8 bases; bases outside gene matches: 9. The CDR3 loop spans 14 amino acids. CDR3 DNA: TGTGCCAGCAACCCCGACAGGGGTTGGGAAAAACTGTTTTTT. Amino acids: CASNPDRGWEKLFF.

The CDR3 region has the DNA TGTGCCAGCAGCGGGTGGGGTAGAGGGATAGAAGCTTTCTTT. Translation gives CASSGWGRGIEAFF. V usage is TRBV7-9 and J usage is TRBJ1-1; D ambiguous. Germline values: CDR1 SEHNR, CDR2 FQNEAQ (reference sequence). Trimming took off 5 bases at V and 8 bases at J, with 18 bases between the two ends. The CDR3 runs to 14 residues.

V is TRBV9 and J is TRBJ1-6, with D perhaps TRBD1 (5 bases). The CDR3 spans 14 residues. Germline V gene sequence: CDR1 SGDLS, CDR2 YYNGEE. Trimming stripped 0 bases from V and 6 bases from J, with 7 bases between. The CDR3 is CASSVGQGNSPLHF. The CDR3 DNA reads as TGTGCCAGCAGCGTAGGGCAGGGTAATTCACCCCTCCACTTT.

V and J are TRBV7-3 and TRBJ1-1; D gene uncertain. The V and J ends lost 3 bases and 5 bases respectively, with 13 bases between them. Germline V CDR1 and CDR2: SGHTA, FQGTGA. The CDR3 loop spans 14 amino acids. CDR3 amino acids: CASSLEGGSTEAFF. The CDR3 DNA reads as TGTGCCAGCAGCTTGGAGGGAGGTAGTACTGAAGCTTTCTTT.

The genes are TRBV10-3 and TRBJ2-3; 10 bases fit TRBD1. CDR1 ENHRY and CDR2 SYGVKD come from the germline V gene. Trimming at V came to 6 bases and at J to 5 bases, leaving 8 bases not matched to a gene. The CDR3 extends over 15 amino acids. In DNA, the CDR3 is TGTGCCATCAGAGGCGACAGGGGGCGGAGAGATACGCAGTATTTT. Its translation is CAIRGDRGRRDTQYF.

The rearrangement uses TRBV6-4 and TRBJ2-1, with 11 bases matching TRBD2. V gave up 3 bases and J gave up 5 bases; unmatched junction bases: 3. The CDR3 contains 15 residues. Germline CDR1 and CDR2: MRHNA and SNTAGT. The CDR3 loop reads CASSELAGEDNEQFF. The CDR3 DNA reads TGTGCCAGCAGTGAACTAGCGGGGGAGGACAATGAGCAGTTCTTC.

This clone was observed once. This chain uses TRBV7-9 with TRBJ1-1, with TRBD1 identical over 8 bases. The V gene's germline CDR1 is SEHNR and CDR2 FQNEAQ (reference sequence). The CDR3 consists of 15 residues. V dropped 5 bases and J dropped 3; count of bases not matched to a gene: 8. CDR3 region: CASSTRSQGDTEAFF. The CDR3 region has the DNA TGTGCCAGCAGCACACGATCACAGGGGGACACTGAAGCTTTCTTT.

This clone was detected only once. The chain employs TRBV7-2 and TRBJ1-2; 9 bases are shared with TRBD1. The V and J ends lost 4 bases and 2 bases, in that order; junction bases with no gene match: 2. CDR1 SGHTA and CDR2 FQGNSA come from the germline V gene. The CDR3 length is 14 residues. CDR3 residues: CASSSTGGNYGYTF. The DNA for the CDR3 is TGTGCCAGCAGCTCGACAGGGGGAAACTATGGCTACACCTTC.

The chain employs TRBV11-2 and TRBJ2-1; 7 nucleotides line up with TRBD1. Germline CDR1 SGHAT, CDR2 FQNNGV. CDR3 length equals 16 residues. V lost 5 bases and J lost 4; bases outside the gene matches: 11. The CDR3 protein is CASSPRAGQAYNEQFF. The CDR3 coding sequence is TGTGCCAGCAGCCCTAGGGCCGGACAGGCATACAATGAGCAGTTCTTC.

This clone was seen once. The chain employs TRBV5-1 and TRBJ2-1, with 9 bases identical to TRBD2. CDR3 length equals 16 residues. In germline, CDR1 is SGHRS, CDR2 YFSETQ. The ends lost 4 bases at V and 8 bases at J; junction bases unmatched: 13. In DNA form, the CDR3 reads TGCGCCAGCAGCGGCGGGGGGTTTAGCGGGGGTTATGAGCAGTTCTTC. Translated, it gives CASSGGGFSGGYEQFF.

CDR3 DNA: TGCAGCGTTGAGATGGGGGCGGGCTATGGCTACACCTTC. This gives the protein CSVEMGAGYGYTF. The genes are TRBV29-1 and TRBJ1-2, with D possibly being TRBD1 (6 bases). Germline lookup yields CDR1 SQVTM and CDR2 ANQGSEA. V was shortened by 3 bases and J by 4 bases, with 12 bases between the two germline ends. This CDR3 is 13 amino acids long.